The rows below give T cell receptor beta chains drawn from one sample of a study of blood T cell repertoires in COVID-19. The table came from immunoSEQ multiplex PCR; TCRdb's copy has only in-frame clones and leaves some out. The sample records under 100,000 clones, around 90% being singletons. Sequences were obtained from peripheral blood. The origin of the receptors is a man aged 50 or older with active COVID-19. CDR3s include the opening cysteine and the closing phenylalanine or tryptophan. Each record gives: D gene, V gene, clone size, J gene, CDR3 DNA, CDR3 protein. A D gene is named only where the DNA matches it firmly. Rows may omit the clone size; those that give it use once, few, many or a size class.

-	TRBV2	-	TRBJ2-2	TGTGCCAGCAGTGAAGCGCCGGTAAAGACCGGGGAGCTGTTTTTT	CASSEAPVKTGELFF
TRBD1	TRBV7-6	-	TRBJ2-3	TGTGCCAGCAGCCCCGGCCGACAGGGCCTCGCAGATACGCAGTATTTT	CASSPGRQGLADTQYF
TRBD2	TRBV27	-	TRBJ2-1	TGTGCCAGCAGTTTCGCGGGGGGGCACTACAATGAGCAGTTCTTC	CASSFAGGHYNEQFF
TRBD2	TRBV2	-	TRBJ2-5	TGTGCCAGCGGAGCGGGGACCGAAGAGACCCAGTACTTC	CASGAGTEETQYF
-	TRBV28	-	TRBJ2-1	TGTGCCAGCAGATCACAGTACAATGAGCAGTTCTTC	CASRSQYNEQFF
TRBD1	TRBV18	-	TRBJ1-2	TGTGCCAGCTCACCCACAGGGGGCGAGAGCTATGGCTACACCTTC	CASSPTGGESYGYTF
TRBD1	TRBV29-1	-	TRBJ1-1	TGCAGCGATGCACTACCGGGACAGGGTGTAACTGAAGCTTTCTTT	CSDALPGQGVTEAFF
TRBD1	TRBV11-2	-	TRBJ2-7	TGTGCCAGCAGCCAGGGGGCAGCGGGCGGATACGAGCAGTACTTC	CASSQGAAGGYEQYF
TRBD1	TRBV14	-	TRBJ2-7	TGTGCCAGCAGCCAGGGGACAGGGGCTTACGAGCAGTACTTC	CASSQGTGAYEQYF
TRBD2	TRBV6-5	-	TRBJ2-7	TGTGCCAGCACTACGGGAGGATACGAGCAGTACTTC	CASTTGGYEQYF
-	TRBV7-2	-	TRBJ2-7	TGTGCCAGCAGTCGCAGTAAGAAATACGAGCAGTACTTC	CASSRSKKYEQYF
-	TRBV9	once	TRBJ2-2	TGTGCCAGCAGCGGATCCTCAGGGGTCCGGAACACCGGGGAGCTGTTTTTT	CASSGSSGVRNTGELFF
TRBD1	TRBV10-3	-	TRBJ1-1	TGTGCCATCAGTGCCGGACAGGGGGCCTCTGAAGCTTTCTTT	CAISAGQGASEAFF
-	TRBV5-1	few	TRBJ2-5	TGCGCCAGCATGGCGGGATACCAGCAAGAGACCCAGTACTTC	CASMAGYQQETQYF
TRBD1	TRBV10-3	-	TRBJ1-5	TGTGCCATCAGTGAAGGGGGCGGCGGCAATCAGCCCCAGCATTTT	CAISEGGGGNQPQHF
-	TRBV3-1/TRBV3-2	-	TRBJ2-5	TGTGCCAGCAGCCAAGAACCCCCGGGGGTTGGGGAGACCCAGTACTTC	CASSQEPPGVGETQYF
-	TRBV19	few	TRBJ1-5	TGTGCCAGTCAGGATAGCAATCAGCCCCAGCATTTT	CASQDSNQPQHF
TRBD2	TRBV11-2	-	TRBJ2-1	TGTGCCAGCAGCCGCCGGACTAGCGGGAGAGTTGACAATGAGCAGTTCTTC	CASSRRTSGRVDNEQFF
TRBD1	TRBV7-8	-	TRBJ2-7	TGTGCCAGCAGCCCTTTAATACCGGGACAGGGGTCATACGAGCAGTACTTC	CASSPLIPGQGSYEQYF
TRBD2	TRBV9	-	TRBJ2-3	TGTGCCAGCAGCGAGGGGACTAAACCAGATACGCAGTATTTT	CASSEGTKPDTQYF
TRBD2	TRBV6-6	-	TRBJ2-3	TGTGCCAGCACCCTAGCGGGCACAGATACGCAGTATTTT	CASTLAGTDTQYF
-	TRBV10-3	-	TRBJ2-4	TGTGCCATCAGTGAGTCCTCACGGGGGAGCATTCAGTACTTC	CAISESSRGSIQYF
-	TRBV29-1	-	TRBJ1-2	TGCAGCGTTGCCACGGGAGCTTATTCCTATGGCTACACCTTC	CSVATGAYSYGYTF
-	TRBV6-5	-	TRBJ2-5	TGTGCCAGCGTACCAACCCTGGGTGGGGAGAGGACCCAGTACTTC	CASVPTLGGERTQYF
-	TRBV3-1/TRBV3-2	-	TRBJ1-3	TGTGCCAGCAGCCAAGGGGGGGGCTCTGGAAACACCATATATTTT	CASSQGGGSGNTIYF
TRBD1	TRBV4-2	-	TRBJ1-2	TGTGCCAGCAGCCAAGAGAGACAGGGGGCGGACTATGGCTACACCTTC	CASSQERQGADYGYTF
-	TRBV9	-	TRBJ2-2	TGTGCCAGCAGCGTAGGTCCAGTTCTGAACACCGGGGAGCTGTTTTTT	CASSVGPVLNTGELFF
-	TRBV7-2	-	TRBJ1-5	TGTGCCAGCAGCTTACAGGAAGCCTCGAATCAGCCCCAGCATTTT	CASSLQEASNQPQHF
-	TRBV4-3	-	TRBJ1-1	TGCGCCAGCAGCCAAGCTCCAGGGATGAACACTGAAGCTTTCTTT	CASSQAPGMNTEAFF
-	TRBV15	once	TRBJ2-7	TGTGCCACCAGCAGAGATCAGATCGGGGGGCGGAGTGAGCAGTACTTC	CATSRDQIGGRSEQYF
-	TRBV18	-	TRBJ1-6	TGTGCCAGCTCACATGAGGCCTATAATTCACCCCTCCACTTT	CASSHEAYNSPLHF
-	TRBV7-9	-	TRBJ2-7	TGTGCCAGCAGCCGGGACTCCAGCTCCTACGAGCAGTACTTC	CASSRDSSSYEQYF
TRBD1	TRBV14	-	TRBJ2-2	TGTGCCAGCAGCCAAAATGTTGGACAGGGGGCTAGAGGGGAGCTGTTTTTT	CASSQNVGQGARGELFF
TRBD2	TRBV28	once	TRBJ2-3	TGTGCCAGCAGTTTGACTAGCGGGAGGGCCTCAGATACGCAGTATTTT	CASSLTSGRASDTQYF
TRBD1	TRBV15	-	TRBJ1-5	TGTGCCACCAGCAGGGTTAAGGGACAGGGGAAGCCGGGCAATCAGCCCCAGCATTTT	CATSRVKGQGKPGNQPQHF
TRBD1	TRBV5-1	-	TRBJ1-4	TGCGCCAGCAGCTTGGTGGCAGGGGGAACTAATGAAAAACTGTTTTTT	CASSLVAGGTNEKLFF
-	TRBV4-3	-	TRBJ2-7	TGCGCCAGCAGCCAAGATTCGGCAGGGAACTACGAGCAGTACTTC	CASSQDSAGNYEQYF
TRBD1	TRBV19	-	TRBJ1-6	TGTGCCAGTAGTCCTCCGGGACAGATTAATTCACCCCTCCACTTT	CASSPPGQINSPLHF
TRBD1	TRBV9	-	TRBJ1-6	TGTGCCAGCAGCGACCCGGGACAGGGGATGAATTCACCCCTCCACTTT	CASSDPGQGMNSPLHF
TRBD1	TRBV11-2	-	TRBJ1-5	TGTGCCAGCAGCATAGGGACAGGGGAGCATCAGCCCCAGCATTTT	CASSIGTGEHQPQHF
TRBD1	TRBV5-1	-	TRBJ1-2	TGCGCCAGCAGCGATACAGGGGGTGAGATCTATGGCTACACCTTC	CASSDTGGEIYGYTF
-	TRBV6-1	-	TRBJ1-5	TGTGCCAGCAGTGAAGGGGCCCAGCCCCAGCATTTT	CASSEGAQPQHF
TRBD1	TRBV11-2	-	TRBJ2-1	TGTGCCAGCAGCCCCGGGACAGGGATTTACAATGAGCAGTTCTTC	CASSPGTGIYNEQFF
TRBD2	TRBV27	-	TRBJ2-5	TGTGCCAGCAGTCCCATTGATAGCGGGGGGGCTCTAAAGACCCAGTACTTC	CASSPIDSGGALKTQYF
TRBD2	TRBV28	-	TRBJ2-1	TGTGCCAGCAGTTCCCCGATCACTAGCGGGAGGGAAAATGAGCAGTTCTTC	CASSSPITSGRENEQFF
-	TRBV7-2	-	TRBJ2-3	TGTGCCAGCAGCTTATCGGGAAGAATATGGGATACGCAGTATTTT	CASSLSGRIWDTQYF
TRBD1	TRBV28	-	TRBJ1-5	TGTGCCAGCAGCACCTTTGACAGGGGAGATCAGCCCCAGCATTTT	CASSTFDRGDQPQHF